The clone carrying this T cell receptor (beta chain) has only a few counts. Antigen: not known. The CDR3 is made up of 17 amino acids. The V and J ends lost 8 bases and 0 bases, in that order; junction bases with no gene match: 14. Germline lookup yields CDR1 SGHVS and CDR2 FNYEAQ. The protocol was immunoSEQ multiplex PCR, while the TCRdb copy is restricted to in-frame clones and leaves out a portion. This sample carries about 43,000 clones, roughly four fifths of them seen once, and the ten largest clones take 25% to 30%. The data stem from a study of radiation and T cells in renal cell carcinoma. Regarding the study as a whole: Top tumor clonotypes rose in blood 2 weeks post-radiation, then contracted.

Time point defined: blood 4 weeks post-SBRT, at nephrectomy. As to treatment: 15 Gy SBRT to primary tumor, nephrectomy 4 weeks later. Nephrectomy followed 15 Gy stereotactic body radiation by 4 weeks. This renal cell carcinoma was of the clear cell type. The chain couples TRBV7-6 to TRBJ2-5; 8 nucleotides line up with TRBD2. The source of this sequence is a woman aged 65 to 85 with renal cell carcinoma. Here the sequenced sample was blood, taken from a patient whose treatment included radiotherapy and nephrectomy. The CDR3: CASELTISGANQETQYF. The CDR3 DNA follows: TGTGCCAGCGAGCTTACAATTAGCGGGGCCAACCAAGAGACCCAGTACTTC.